This T cell receptor beta chain was recovered during a study of blood T cell repertoires in COVID-19. The overall study: Italy, Spain and the United States were the sources of the convalescent and acute COVID-19 samples. Nucleic acid was either cDNA or gDNA, and it came from T cells, B-cell-depleted T cells, or PBMCs.

Trimming took 5 bases from V and 7 from J; bases not matched to a gene: 14. Germline V gene data show CDR1 as LNHDA and CDR2 as SQIVND (reference sequence). This CDR3 contains 19 residues. Source study methods: Using reference gene primer amplification, nucleated cell counts were estimated. Produced via immunoSEQ multiplex PCR; TCRdb's table is partial and in-frame only. The DNA gave D and trimming, while V, J and clone size come from that table. The sample lists 180,000 or so clones, roughly nine tenths occurring once. Sequences were obtained from peripheral blood. This receptor was taken from a young man with acute or convalescent COVID-19. The chain recombines TRBV19 with TRBJ2-1; 16 nucleotides align to TRBD2. CDR3 in amino acids: CASSRGTSGGGMGRNEQFF. The CDR3 DNA reads as TGTGCCAGTAGTCGAGGGACTAGCGGGGGGGGAATGGGTCGAAATGAGCAGTTCTTC.